This TCR beta chain was sequenced for a study of blood T cell repertoires in COVID-19. Study context: Sources were T cells, B-cell-depleted T cells, or PBMCs; the material itself was cDNA or gDNA.

Only in-frame clones appear in the TCRdb table, and some are missing; sequencing was by immunoSEQ multiplex PCR. The sample records approximately 200,000 clones, 88% being singletons. V was clipped by 4 bases and J by 0 bases, with 10 bases between them. The CDR3 is made up of 14 amino acids. Germline V gene lookup returns CDR1 SGHRS and CDR2 YFSETQ. The sequence was collected from a woman in her twenties or thirties with acute or convalescent COVID-19. The sequenced material came from peripheral blood. The V and J genes are TRBV5-1 and TRBJ2-5, with TRBD1 as a possible D gene (5 bases). The CDR3 sequence: CASSGHLYQETQYF. The CDR3 DNA sequence: TGCGCCAGCAGCGGACACCTGTACCAAGAGACCCAGTACTTC.